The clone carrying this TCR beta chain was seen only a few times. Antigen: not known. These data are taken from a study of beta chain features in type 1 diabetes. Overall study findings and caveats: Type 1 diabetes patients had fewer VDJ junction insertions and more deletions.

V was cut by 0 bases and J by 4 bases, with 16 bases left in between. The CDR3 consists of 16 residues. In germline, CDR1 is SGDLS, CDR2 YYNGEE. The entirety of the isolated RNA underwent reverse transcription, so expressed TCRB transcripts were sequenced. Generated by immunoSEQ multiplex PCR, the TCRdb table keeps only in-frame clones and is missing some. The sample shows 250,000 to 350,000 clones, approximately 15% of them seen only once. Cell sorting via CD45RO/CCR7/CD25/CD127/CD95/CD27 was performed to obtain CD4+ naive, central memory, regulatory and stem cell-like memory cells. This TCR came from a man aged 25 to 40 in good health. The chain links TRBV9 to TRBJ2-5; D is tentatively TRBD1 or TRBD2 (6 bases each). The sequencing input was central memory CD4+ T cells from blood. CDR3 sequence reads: CASSVASGRGGETQYF. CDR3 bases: TGTGCCAGCAGCGTAGCTTCGGGCAGGGGAGGAGAGACCCAGTACTTC.